This T cell receptor (beta chain) is from a study of control samples from healthy donors and cancer patients. The sample holds a few counts of this clone. Produced via immunoSEQ multiplex PCR; TCRdb's table is partial and in-frame only. Of approximately 150,000 clones detected, roughly 86% appear once; the ten largest clones hold approximately 8%. The CDR3 runs to 14 residues. The germline V gene has CDR1 SGHRS and CDR2 YFSETQ. V lost 0 bases, J lost 8 bases, and 11 bases lay in between. The TCR originated in a man aged 50 or older with head and neck cancer. Sequencing used PBMCs. The chain employs TRBV5-1 and TRBJ1-4; D not resolved. Here the CDR3 reads CASSLVGSHEKLFF. DNA for the CDR3: TGCGCCAGCAGCTTGGTGGGGAGCCACGAAAAACTGTTTTTT.